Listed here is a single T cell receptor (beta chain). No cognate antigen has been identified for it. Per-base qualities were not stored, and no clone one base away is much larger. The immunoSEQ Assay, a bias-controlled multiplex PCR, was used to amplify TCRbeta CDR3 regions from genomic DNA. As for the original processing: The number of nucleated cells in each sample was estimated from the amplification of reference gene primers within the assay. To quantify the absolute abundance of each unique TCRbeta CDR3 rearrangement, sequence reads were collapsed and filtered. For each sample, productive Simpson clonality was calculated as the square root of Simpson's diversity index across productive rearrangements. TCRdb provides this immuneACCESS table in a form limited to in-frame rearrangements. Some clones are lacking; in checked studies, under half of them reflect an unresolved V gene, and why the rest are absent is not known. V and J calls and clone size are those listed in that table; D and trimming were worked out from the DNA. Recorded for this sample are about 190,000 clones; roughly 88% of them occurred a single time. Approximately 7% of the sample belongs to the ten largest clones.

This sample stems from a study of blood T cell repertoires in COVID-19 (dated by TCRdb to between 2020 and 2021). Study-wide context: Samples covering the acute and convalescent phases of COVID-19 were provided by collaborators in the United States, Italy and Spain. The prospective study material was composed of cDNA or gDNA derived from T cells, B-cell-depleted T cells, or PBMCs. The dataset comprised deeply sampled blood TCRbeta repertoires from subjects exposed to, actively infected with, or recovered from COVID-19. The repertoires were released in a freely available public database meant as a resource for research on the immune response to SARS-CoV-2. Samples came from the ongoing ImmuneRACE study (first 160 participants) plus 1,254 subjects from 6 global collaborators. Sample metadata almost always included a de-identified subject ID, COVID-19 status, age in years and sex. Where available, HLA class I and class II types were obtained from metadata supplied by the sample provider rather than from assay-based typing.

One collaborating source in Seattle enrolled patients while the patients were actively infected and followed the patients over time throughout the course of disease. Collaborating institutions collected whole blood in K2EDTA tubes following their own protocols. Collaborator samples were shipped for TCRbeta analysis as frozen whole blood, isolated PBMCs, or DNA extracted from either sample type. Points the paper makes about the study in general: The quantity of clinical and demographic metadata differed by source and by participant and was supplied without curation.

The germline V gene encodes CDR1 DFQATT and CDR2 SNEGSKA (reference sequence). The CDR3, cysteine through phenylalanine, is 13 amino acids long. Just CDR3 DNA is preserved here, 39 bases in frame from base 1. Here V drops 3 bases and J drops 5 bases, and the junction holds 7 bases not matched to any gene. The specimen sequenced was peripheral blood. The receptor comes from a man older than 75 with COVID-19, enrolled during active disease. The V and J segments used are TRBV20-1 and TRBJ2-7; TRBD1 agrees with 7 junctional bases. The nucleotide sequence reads TGCAGTGCTAGTTCCGGAGACAGGGACGAGCAGTACTTC. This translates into CSASSGDRDEQYF.